These 8 T cell receptor beta chains were sequenced from one sample in a study of blood T cell repertoires in COVID-19. The assay was immunoSEQ multiplex PCR, and TCRdb's table has in-frame clones only and misses some. The sample has 100,000 to 150,000 clones; about 85% are singletons. The sample was peripheral blood. The receptors shown here come from a man aged 55 to 70 with acute or convalescent COVID-19.

The chain uses TRBV28 and TRBJ1-6; possibly TRBD1 for D (5 bases). This CDR3 has 17 residues. The germline gives CDR1 MDHEN, CDR2 SYDVKM. Trimming cost V 4 bases and J 0 bases, with 13 bases left between them. This CDR3 reads CASSSPGISSYNSPLHF. The DNA for the CDR3 is TGTGCCAGCAGTTCCCCAGGGATTAGCTCCTATAATTCACCCCTCCACTTT.

This sequence joins TRBV6-1 and TRBJ1-5; D is unclear. The CDR3 has 16 residues. Germline CDR1 MNHNS, CDR2 SASEGT. V gave up 2 bases and J gave up 3 bases, with 14 bases separating them. The CDR3 loop reads CASSEQQYKDNQPQHF. CDR3 nucleotides: TGTGCCAGCAGTGAACAACAGTATAAGGACAATCAGCCCCAGCATTTT.

The chain employs TRBV3-1 (or the pseudogene TRBV3-2) and TRBJ2-1; maybe TRBD2 (6 bases). V was pared by 3 bases and J by 3 bases, with 12 bases between. The CDR3 is 15 amino acids. Looked up from germline, CDR1 is LGHDT and CDR2 is YNNKEL (reference sequence). CDR3 sequence reads: CASSQSGGNYNEQFF. The CDR3 DNA follows: TGTGCCAGCAGCCAGTCTGGGGGGAACTACAATGAGCAGTTCTTC.

This clone has a handful of counts. The chain carries TRBV3-1 (or the pseudogene TRBV3-2) and TRBJ1-2, with TRBD1 matching over 10 bases. CDR1 and CDR2 from the germline V gene are LGHDT and YNNKEL (reference sequence). V trimming: 5 bases; J trimming: 8 bases; junction bases outside the gene matches: 14. This CDR3 has 16 amino acids. CDR3 sequence reads: CASSSRDRGWGGGYTF. The CDR3 DNA reads TGTGCCAGCAGCTCAAGGGACAGGGGTTGGGGGGGCGGCTACACCTTC.

The genes are TRBV6-5 and TRBJ1-1; perhaps TRBD1 as D (6 bases). V was clipped by 6 bases and J by 3 bases, with 17 bases between them. This CDR3 is 15 amino acids long. Germline V gene data show CDR1 as MNHEY and CDR2 as SVGAGI. The CDR3 reads CASSARGRRDTEAFF. The DNA of the CDR3 is TGTGCCAGCAGCGCCAGGGGTAGACGGGACACTGAAGCTTTCTTT.

The chain uses TRBV5-4 and TRBJ2-3, with TRBD2 matching 13 bases. Germline V gene data show CDR1 as SGHNT and CDR2 as YYREEE (reference sequence). CDR3 size: 16 residues. The V and J ends lost 3 bases and 8 bases, in that order; junction bases with no gene match: 9. CDR3 in DNA: TGTGCCAGCAGCTCCCGGACTAGCGGGAGACTGGGTACGCAGTATTTT. Protein product: CASSSRTSGRLGTQYF.

CDR3 DNA: TGCGCCAGCAGCTTGGCCCAGGCAACTAATGAAAAACTGTTTTTT. Encoded protein: CASSLAQATNEKLFF. The rearrangement joins TRBV5-1 to TRBJ1-4; no definite D call. The CDR3 covers 15 residues. CDR1 is SGHRS and CDR2 is YFSETQ in the germline V gene. The V gene lost 0 bases and the J gene lost 0 bases, with 6 bases spanning the gap. Based on the CDR3 plus reference TRBV5-1 and TRBJ1-4, the full variable domain is KAGVTQTPRYLIKTRGQQVTLSCSPISGHRSVSWYQQTPGQGLQFLFEYFSETQRNKGNFPGRFSGRQFSNSRSEMNVSTLELGDSALYLCASSLAQATNEKLFFGSGTQLSVL.

V is TRBV5-8 and J is TRBJ2-3, with 10 nucleotides matching TRBD1. Germline V gene lookup returns CDR1 SGHTS and CDR2 YDEGEE. The length of the CDR3 is 14 residues. V was pared by 6 bases and J by 5 bases, with 6 bases of the junction left unmatched. This chain's CDR3 is CASTVGQGRDTQYF. CDR3 bases: TGTGCCAGCACCGTGGGACAGGGGAGAGATACGCAGTATTTT.